This entry lists 21 T cell receptor beta chains sequenced from one sample in a study of T cells in Graves' hyperthyroidism and ophthalmopathy. Authors of the study amplified TCR beta CDR3 regions from RNA transcripts. First-round RT-PCR with HTBI primers amplified the TCR CDR3 region. Each CDR3 protein is one row after TCRdb ran MiXCR on the multiplex PCR reads. Of roughly 500,000 distinct CDR3 sequences in the sample, less than 25% were seen once. Source material: blood. The origin of the receptors is a woman younger than 45 with Graves' ophthalmopathy.

This clonotype was counted many times. The chain is built from TRBV20-1 and TRBJ1-1; D remains unclear. V dropped 0 bases and J dropped 1 base, with 3 bases sitting between them. The CDR3 is made up of 12 amino acids. CDR1 and CDR2 (germline): DFQATT, SNEGSKA (reference sequence). Here the CDR3 reads CSAREPNTEAFF. The DNA for the CDR3 is TGCAGTGCTAGAGAACCGAACACTGAAGCTTTCTTT.

J is TRBJ2-2 and V is TRBV15, with 12 bases lining up with TRBD1. This CDR3 is 20 amino acids long. The germline gives CDR1 LNHNV, CDR2 YYDKDF (reference sequence). Trimming took 8 bases from V and 3 from J; bases not matched to a gene: 19. This CDR3 is CATASFPGQGARDYTGELFF. CDR3 bases: TGTGCCACCGCCTCCTTTCCGGGACAGGGGGCCAGGGATTACACCGGGGAGCTGTTTTTT.

The rearrangement links TRBV28 to TRBJ2-7; TRBD1 might be the D (5 bases). Trimming removed 3 bases at V and 6 bases at J, with 24 bases between. This CDR3 has 17 amino acids. CDR1 is MDHEN, CDR2 SYDVKM, per germline. CDR3 nucleotide sequence: TGTGCCAGCAGTTTTCAGTATCGCCGGACATGGGTGGGCGAGCAGTACTTC. As protein: CASSFQYRRTWVGEQYF.

In the case of this clonotype: The junction does not match germline at one end; this may be a read error. V gene TRBV7-9 combines with J gene TRBJ2-7; D possibly corresponds to TRBD2 (6 bases). The CDR3 consists of 14 residues. The germline CDR1 and CDR2 sequences are SEHNR and FQNEAQ (reference sequence). CDR3 sequence reads: CAISLSGEVYEQYF. DNA for the CDR3: TGTGCCATCAGCTTATCGGGGGAGGTGTACGAGCAGTACTTC.

The chain is built from TRBV6-1 and TRBJ1-2; 8 bases map to TRBD1. Per the germline V gene, CDR1 is MNHNS and CDR2 is SASEGT. The CDR3 totals 15 residues. J lost 2 bases, V lost 6 bases, and 8 bases had no gene match. CDR3 sequence (DNA): TGTGCCAGCAGCAGACAGGGGCCTAAAAACTATGGCTACACCTTC. This encodes CASSRQGPKNYGYTF.

In this sample, this clonotype turned up a few times. The chain is built from TRBV19 and TRBJ1-5; possible D gene TRBD1, 5 bases. Germline V gene sequence: CDR1 LNHDA, CDR2 SQIVND (reference sequence). The V and J ends lost 6 bases and 9 bases respectively, with 21 bases between them. The CDR3 is made up of 15 amino acids. The CDR3 DNA is TGTGCCAGTAGATCCGCCGGGGGAACGGGTGTGCCCCAGCATTTT. Protein product: CASRSAGGTGVPQHF.

This clonotype appeared a few times. V usage is TRBV29-1 and J usage is TRBJ2-3, with TRBD1 identical over 10 bases. Trimming at V came to 7 bases and at J to 4 bases, leaving 8 bases not matched to a gene. CDR1 and CDR2 from the germline V gene are SQVTM and ANQGSEA. The CDR3 sequence is 14 residues long. CDR3 sequence: CSATGTGVPDTQYF. CDR3 bases: TGCAGCGCCACCGGGACAGGGGTGCCAGATACGCAGTATTTT.

This clonotype was observed a single time. This chain joins TRBV20-1 and TRBJ2-7; 10 nucleotides align to TRBD2. After removal of 6 bases from V and 2 bases from J, the junction contained 7 bases not matched to a gene. The germline CDR1 and CDR2 sequences are DFQATT and SNEGSKA (reference sequence). The CDR3 is 14 amino acids. Here the CDR3 reads CSARTSGITYEQYF. The CDR3 DNA sequence: TGCAGTGCCAGGACTAGCGGTATCACCTACGAGCAGTACTTC.

This clonotype was counted a few times. V gene TRBV9 combines with J gene TRBJ2-7; 9 positions agree with TRBD1. Germline values: CDR1 SGDLS, CDR2 YYNGEE. CDR3 size: 15 residues. With V trimmed by 3 bases and J by 6 bases, 10 bases remained unmatched. The chain's CDR3 is CASSAPGTGIAEQYF. The DNA for the CDR3 is TGTGCCAGCAGCGCCCCCGGGACAGGGATCGCCGAGCAGTACTTC.

This clonotype has just a few counts. A much larger clone lies a single base off, so this may be a read error. The rearrangement uses TRBV20-1 and TRBJ2-7; no definite D call. Germline V gene lookup returns CDR1 DFQATT and CDR2 SNEGSKA (reference sequence). Trimming removed 7 bases at V and 0 bases at J, with 13 bases between. The CDR3 sequence is 13 residues long. CDR3 DNA sequence: TGCAGTGTGGACGGGTTGAGCTCCTACGAGCAGTACTTC. Protein sequence: CSVDGLSSYEQYF.

CDR3 amino acids: CSASTGQPNYGYTF. The CDR3 DNA is TGCAGTGCTAGTACGGGACAACCAAACTATGGCTACACCTTC. The gene calls are TRBV20-1 and TRBJ1-2, with D possibly being TRBD1 (6 bases). The length of the CDR3 is 14 residues. The germline V and J ends were trimmed by 3 bases and 2 bases, with 13 bases remaining between them. Germline CDR1 DFQATT, CDR2 SNEGSKA (reference sequence).

The rearrangement joins TRBV12-3 or TRBV12-4 to TRBJ1-3, with D possibly TRBD1 on 6 matching bases. The ends were cut back, 5 bases at V and 7 bases at J, with 18 bases in the middle. The CDR3 spans 15 residues. The chain's CDR3 is CASSETGTSANTIYF. The DNA of the CDR3 is TGTGCCAGCAGTGAAACCGGGACAAGTGCGAACACCATATATTTT.

This clonotype has ten or more counts. The V and J genes are TRBV3-1 and TRBJ1-1; D is unclear. This CDR3 region has 14 residues. The V end lost 4 bases, the J end lost 4 bases, and 13 bases lay between the germline ends. The germline gives CDR1 LGHDT, CDR2 YNNKEL (reference sequence). CDR3 coding DNA: TGTGCCAGCAGCCCATTAATGGATGGCACTGAAGCTTTCTTT. Translation: CASSPLMDGTEAFF.

This clonotype has at least ten counts. This sequence joins TRBV27 and TRBJ2-5; D is uncertain. This CDR3 comprises 17 residues. Looked up from germline, CDR1 is MNHEY and CDR2 is SMNVEV (reference sequence). Trimming removed 6 bases at V and 5 bases at J, with 25 bases between. The CDR3 DNA sequence: TGTGCCAGCAGCCGAACGATAACACCGTCCGGCTGGGAGACCCAGTACTTC. It specifies CASSRTITPSGWETQYF.

J is TRBJ2-3 and V is TRBV5-1, with TRBD2 matching 12 bases. Germline assignment: CDR1 SGHRS and CDR2 YFSETQ. The CDR3 is 16 amino acids. V shed 1 base and J 3 bases; nucleotides not matched to a gene: 3. CDR3 in DNA: TGCGCCAGCAGCTTGACTAGCGGGGGGAGTACAGATACGCAGTATTTT. This sequence encodes CASSLTSGGSTDTQYF.

There are many counts of this clonotype. The chain joins TRBV12-3 or TRBV12-4 to TRBJ1-2, with D maybe TRBD1 (5 bases). Deletions cut 0 bases from V and 6 bases from J, with 11 bases between. The length of the CDR3 is 14 residues. The CDR3 nucleotides read TGTGCCAGCAGTTTAGCTGGGGGGGGAGATGGCTACACCTTC. It specifies CASSLAGGGDGYTF.

V usage is TRBV12-3 or TRBV12-4 and J usage is TRBJ1-2; D gene unclear. Trimming pared 4 bases from V and 4 bases from J, leaving 13 bases between. This CDR3 has 14 amino acids. CDR3 coding DNA: TGTGCCAGCAGTTACGGACTTCCTTCCTATGGCTACACCTTC. Encoded protein: CASSYGLPSYGYTF.

The chain combines TRBV5-1 with TRBJ2-7; D possibly corresponds to TRBD2 (5 bases). V was clipped by 0 bases and J by 7 bases, with 14 bases between them. Germline V gives CDR1 SGHRS, CDR2 YFSETQ. This CDR3 comprises 14 residues. CDR3 bases: TGCGCCAGCAGCTTGGCCGCATCGTCGGGGGAGCAGTACTTC. Amino acid sequence: CASSLAASSGEQYF.

This clonotype has ten or more counts. V and J are TRBV10-2 and TRBJ1-5; possible D gene TRBD1, 6 bases. The CDR3 length is 14 residues. The V gene lost 3 bases and the J gene lost 3 bases, with 9 bases spanning the gap. Germline V gene sequence: CDR1 WSHSY, CDR2 SAAADI. CDR3 residues: CASSESGVNQPQHF. The CDR3 region has the DNA TGCGCCAGCAGTGAATCAGGGGTCAATCAGCCCCAGCATTTT.

This clonotype was found a few times. This chain uses TRBV5-1 with TRBJ1-1; no reliable D call. The V gene's germline CDR1 is SGHRS and CDR2 YFSETQ. V lost 0 bases, J lost 1 base, and 19 bases lay in between. The length of the CDR3 is 18 residues. The CDR3 sequence is CASSLGERRSPQNTEAFF. CDR3 bases: TGCGCCAGCAGCTTGGGGGAACGGAGGTCTCCACAGAACACTGAAGCTTTCTTT. The full variable domain, rest sourced from reference TRBV5-1 and TRBJ1-1, is KAGVTQTPRYLIKTRGQQVTLSCSPISGHRSVSWYQQTPGQGLQFLFEYFSETQRNKGNFPGRFSGRQFSNSRSEMNVSTLELGDSALYLCASSLGERRSPQNTEAFFGQGTRLTVV.

This clonotype was seen repeatedly, ten times or more. CDR3 nucleotides: TGCAGTGCTACCAGGACTAGCGGTGAGACCCAGTACTTC. Translated, it gives CSATRTSGETQYF. The chain joins TRBV20-1 to TRBJ2-5, with TRBD2 identical over 10 bases. Germline V gives CDR1 DFQATT, CDR2 SNEGSKA (reference sequence). The CDR3 loop spans 13 amino acids. Germline trimming cut 4 bases from V and 5 bases from J; bases unmatched to any gene: 4.